Each of the 12 T cell receptor beta chains below was sequenced from the same sample in a study of shared clonotypes between healthy human individuals. Here immunoSEQ multiplex PCR was the method, and the copy in TCRdb shows in-frame clones only, minus some. The table records nearly 2 million clones, approximately 94% of them present only once. Naive CD8 populations comprised CD45RO-negative cells positively selected for CCR7, excluding terminally differentiated effector memory CD45RA+ cells. Sequencing input: naive CD8+ T cells sorted from blood. The source is a man in his late teens or twenties in good health.

The chain uses TRBV27 and TRBJ2-7, with 9 bases aligning to TRBD1. This CDR3 spans 15 amino acids. Germline values: CDR1 MNHEY, CDR2 SMNVEV (reference sequence). The V and J ends lost 4 bases and 3 bases, in that order; junction bases with no gene match: 7. Here the CDR3 reads CASSSGGTGIYEQYF. As DNA, the CDR3 is TGTGCCAGCAGTTCCGGGGGGACAGGGATCTACGAGCAGTACTTC.

V usage is TRBV27 and J usage is TRBJ2-5; 11 positions match TRBD2. With 5 bases clipped from V and 2 bases from J, the junction kept 4 bases outside the gene matches. The CDR3 spans 15 residues. CDR1 is MNHEY, CDR2 SMNVEV, per germline (reference sequence). As DNA, the CDR3 is TGTGCCAGCAGTCAGGGACTAGCGGTTCAAGAGACCCAGTACTTC. It yields the protein CASSQGLAVQETQYF.

The chain uses TRBV27 and TRBJ1-5; D possibly corresponds to TRBD1 (5 bases). The CDR3 loop spans 14 amino acids. Germline V gene lookup returns CDR1 MNHEY and CDR2 SMNVEV (reference sequence). Trimming took off 3 bases at V and 9 bases at J, with 15 bases between the two ends. DNA for the CDR3: TGTGCCAGCAGTTTCGGCAGGGCCGGGCTGCCCCAGCATTTT. Translated, it gives CASSFGRAGLPQHF.

Only one count was recorded for this clone. The chain combines TRBV9 with TRBJ2-7; weak D call: TRBD2 (5 bases). This CDR3 spans 14 amino acids. Germline CDR1 SGDLS, CDR2 YYNGEE. V was cut by 6 bases and J by 3 bases, with 16 bases left in between. CDR3 region: CASTPDDGIYEQYF. CDR3 DNA: TGTGCCAGCACCCCGGATGACGGGATCTACGAGCAGTACTTC.

The rearrangement joins TRBV28 to TRBJ2-1; D might be TRBD2 (6 bases). There are 15 residues in the CDR3. CDR1 is MDHEN and CDR2 is SYDVKM in the germline V gene. The germline V and J ends were trimmed by 6 bases and 4 bases, with 16 bases remaining between them. CDR3 protein: CASSGSPRGYNEQFF. CDR3 DNA: TGTGCCAGCAGCGGGAGCCCTCGGGGGTACAATGAGCAGTTCTTC.

This chain joins TRBV4-3 and TRBJ2-2, with a possible D match to TRBD2 (6 bases). The CDR3 sequence is 17 residues long. Germline V gene sequence: CDR1 LGHNA, CDR2 YSLEER. V lost 0 bases, J lost 1 base, and 12 bases lay in between. The CDR3 region is CASSQDWERVNTGELFF. In nucleotides, the CDR3 is TGCGCCAGCAGCCAAGATTGGGAGCGGGTGAACACCGGGGAGCTGTTTTTT.

The chain carries TRBV4-2 and TRBJ2-5; 9 positions agree with TRBD2. V was clipped by 0 bases and J by 5 bases; unmatched bases: 7. The CDR3 totals 16 residues. In germline, CDR1 is LGHNA, CDR2 YNFKEQ. In DNA, the CDR3 is TGTGCCAGCAGCCAAGATTGGCGGGGGGGACCGGAGACCCAGTACTTC. Its protein product is CASSQDWRGGPETQYF.

The rearrangement links TRBV7-6 to TRBJ2-7; D possibly corresponds to TRBD2 (6 bases). From germline, CDR1 is SGHVS and CDR2 FNYEAQ. This CDR3 region has 15 residues. V was trimmed by 1 base and J by 2 bases, leaving 12 bases between them. CDR3 amino acids: CASSLGSGPTYEQYF. CDR3 DNA sequence: TGTGCCAGCAGCTTAGGGAGCGGGCCAACCTACGAGCAGTACTTC.

The chain carries TRBV6-1 and TRBJ2-7, with 8 nucleotides matching TRBD1. Losses at the gene ends were 2 bases for V and 1 base for J; bases not matched to a gene: 4. The CDR3 is 15 amino acids. Germline V gives CDR1 MNHNS, CDR2 SASEGT. The CDR3 region is CASSEWTGTSYEQYF. As DNA, the CDR3 is TGTGCCAGCAGTGAATGGACAGGGACGTCCTACGAGCAGTACTTC.

Only one count was recorded for this clone. V and J are TRBV13 and TRBJ2-7; the D gene is possibly TRBD1 (6 bases). The CDR3 is made up of 14 amino acids. The V and J ends lost 5 bases and 2 bases respectively, with 13 bases between them. The germline V gene has CDR1 PRHDT and CDR2 FYEKMQ (reference sequence). This CDR3 is CASSPGDIPYEQYF. The CDR3 nucleotides read TGTGCCAGCAGCCCCGGGGACATTCCCTACGAGCAGTACTTC.

The chain joins TRBV27 to TRBJ2-5; no clear D. The CDR3 loop spans 14 amino acids. Trimming stripped 2 bases from V and 0 bases from J, with 7 bases between. The V gene's germline CDR1 is MNHEY and CDR2 SMNVEV (reference sequence). The CDR3 loop is CASSLNLDQETQYF. The CDR3 nucleotides read TGTGCCAGCAGTTTAAATTTGGACCAAGAGACCCAGTACTTC.

Note on this clone: The sample carries other DNA sequences with the same CDR3. The chain uses TRBV5-6 and TRBJ2-1, with no clear D. This CDR3 region has 11 residues. The ends were cut back, 2 bases at V and 7 bases at J, with 4 bases in the middle. Germline CDR1 SGHDT, CDR2 YYEEEE. CDR3 nucleotides: TGTGCCAGCAGCTTAGGGAATGAGCAGTTCTTC. Its translation is CASSLGNEQFF.